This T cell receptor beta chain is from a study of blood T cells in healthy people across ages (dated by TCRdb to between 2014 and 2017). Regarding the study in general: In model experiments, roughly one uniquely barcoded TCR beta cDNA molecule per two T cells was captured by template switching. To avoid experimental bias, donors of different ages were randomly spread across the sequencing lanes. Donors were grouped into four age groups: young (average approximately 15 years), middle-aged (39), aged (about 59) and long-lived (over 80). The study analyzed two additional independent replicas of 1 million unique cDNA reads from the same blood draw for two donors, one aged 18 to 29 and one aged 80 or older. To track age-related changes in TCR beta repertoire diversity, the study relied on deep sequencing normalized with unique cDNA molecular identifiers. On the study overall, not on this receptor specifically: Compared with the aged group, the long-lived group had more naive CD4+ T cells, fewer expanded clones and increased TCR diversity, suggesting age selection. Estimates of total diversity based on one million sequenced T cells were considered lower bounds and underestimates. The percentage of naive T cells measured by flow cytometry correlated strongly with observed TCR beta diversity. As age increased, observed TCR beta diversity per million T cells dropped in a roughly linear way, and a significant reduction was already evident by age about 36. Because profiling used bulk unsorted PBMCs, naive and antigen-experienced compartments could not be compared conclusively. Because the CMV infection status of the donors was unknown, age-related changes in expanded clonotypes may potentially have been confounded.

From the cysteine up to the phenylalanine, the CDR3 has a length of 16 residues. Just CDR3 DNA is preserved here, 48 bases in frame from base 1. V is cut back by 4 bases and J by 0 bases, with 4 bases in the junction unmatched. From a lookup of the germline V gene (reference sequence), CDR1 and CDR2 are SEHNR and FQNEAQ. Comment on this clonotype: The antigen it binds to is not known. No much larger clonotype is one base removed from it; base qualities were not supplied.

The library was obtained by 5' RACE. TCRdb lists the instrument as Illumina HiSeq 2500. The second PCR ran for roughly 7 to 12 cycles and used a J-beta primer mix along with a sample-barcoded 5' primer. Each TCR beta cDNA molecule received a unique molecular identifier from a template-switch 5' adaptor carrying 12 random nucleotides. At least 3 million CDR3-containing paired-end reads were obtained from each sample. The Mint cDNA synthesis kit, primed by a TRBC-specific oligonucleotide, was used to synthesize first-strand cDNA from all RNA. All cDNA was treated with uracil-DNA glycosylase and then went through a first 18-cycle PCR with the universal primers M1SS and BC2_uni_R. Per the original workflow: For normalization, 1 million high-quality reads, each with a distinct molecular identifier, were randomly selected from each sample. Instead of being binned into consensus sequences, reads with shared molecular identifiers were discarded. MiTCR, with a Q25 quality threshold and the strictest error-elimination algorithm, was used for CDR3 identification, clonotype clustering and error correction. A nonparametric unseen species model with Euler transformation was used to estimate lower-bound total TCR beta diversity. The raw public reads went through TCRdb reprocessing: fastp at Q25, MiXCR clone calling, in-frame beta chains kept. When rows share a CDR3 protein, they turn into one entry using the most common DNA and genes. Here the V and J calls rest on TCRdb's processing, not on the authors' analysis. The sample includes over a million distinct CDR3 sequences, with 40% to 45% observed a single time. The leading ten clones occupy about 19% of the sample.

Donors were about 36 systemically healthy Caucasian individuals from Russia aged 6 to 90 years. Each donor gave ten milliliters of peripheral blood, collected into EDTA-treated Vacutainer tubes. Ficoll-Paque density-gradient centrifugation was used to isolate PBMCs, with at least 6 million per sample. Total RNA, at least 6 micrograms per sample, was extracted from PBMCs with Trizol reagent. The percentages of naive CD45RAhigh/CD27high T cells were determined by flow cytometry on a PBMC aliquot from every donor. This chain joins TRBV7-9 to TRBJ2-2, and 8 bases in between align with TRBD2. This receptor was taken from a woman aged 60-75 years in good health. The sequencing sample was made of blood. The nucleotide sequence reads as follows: TGTGCCAGCAGCTCAGGACTAGCTGCGAACACCGGGGAGCTGTTTTTT. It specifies CASSSGLAANTGELFF.